The entry that follows covers one T cell receptor (beta chain) sequence. The sample comes from a study of monozygotic twins with inflammatory bowel disease. TCRdb re-called the 5' RACE reads and gives one entry per CDR3 protein, without DNA. This sample's table has 440,000 or so distinct CDR3 sequences. CDR1 DFQATT and CDR2 SNEGSKA come from the germline V gene (reference sequence). The CDR3 consists of 16 residues. The receptor was derived from a human donor with ulcerative colitis or Crohn's disease, or a healthy co-twin of an affected twin (not recorded which). Sequencing was done on a sample of blood. The genes are TRBV20-1 and TRBJ2-7; with no DNA, the TCRdb D assignment of TRBD2 cannot be verified. CDR3 region: CSASPRAGGSLGEQYF.